These T cell receptor beta chains were read from a single sample in a study of spatial heterogeneity in lung cancer. From the 5' RACE reads, TCRdb called clonotypes with MiXCR, one entry per CDR3 protein. The sample gives just under 95,000 distinct CDR3 sequences, about 12% of which show up once; about 38% is in the top ten. Sequenced here: PBMCs, sampled at surgery. These receptors came from a male donor with early-stage non-small cell lung cancer. Each CDR3 is given with its conserved first and last residue. The D gene is left open where the match is weak. Part of the rows lack a size; the others show once, few, many or a class for expanded clones.

clone_size: -; d_call: TRBD1; j_call: TRBJ1-2; v_call: TRBV7-9; cdr3_length: 15; cdr3_aa: CASSLPGTGVEGYTF; cdr3_nt: TGTGCCAGCAGCTTACCCGGGACAGGGGTTGAAGGCTACACCTTC
clone_size: -; d_call: -; j_call: TRBJ1-5; v_call: TRBV2; cdr3_length: 15; cdr3_aa: CASSITGYPNQPQHF; cdr3_nt: TGTGCCAGCAGTATTACAGGGTATCCAAATCAGCCCCAGCATTTT
clone_size: few; d_call: -; j_call: TRBJ2-2; v_call: TRBV30; cdr3_length: 13; cdr3_aa: CAWSAINTGELFF; cdr3_nt: TGTGCCTGGAGTGCAATAAACACCGGGGAGCTGTTTTTT
clone_size: -; d_call: TRBD2; j_call: TRBJ2-1; v_call: TRBV5-1; cdr3_length: 14; cdr3_aa: CASSSGLAPNEQFF; cdr3_nt: TGCGCCAGCAGCTCGGGACTAGCCCCCAATGAGCAGTTCTTC
clone_size: -; d_call: -; j_call: TRBJ1-1; v_call: TRBV15; cdr3_length: 15; cdr3_aa: CATSRDRGTQDEAFF; cdr3_nt: TGTGCCACCAGCAGAGATCGAGGGACGCAGGATGAAGCTTTCTTT
clone_size: -; d_call: TRBD1; j_call: TRBJ2-3; v_call: TRBV3-1; cdr3_length: 14; cdr3_aa: CASSQGQGADTQYF; cdr3_nt: TGTGCCAGCAGCCAGGGACAGGGGGCGGATACGCAGTATTTT
clone_size: few; d_call: -; j_call: TRBJ2-3; v_call: TRBV7-9; cdr3_length: 12; cdr3_aa: CASRGYTDTQYF; cdr3_nt: TGTGCCAGCAGAGGATACACAGATACGCAGTATTTT
clone_size: -; d_call: -; j_call: TRBJ2-1; v_call: TRBV24-1; cdr3_length: 13; cdr3_aa: CATSLDSSNEQFF; cdr3_nt: TGTGCCACCAGTCTGGACAGTAGCAATGAGCAGTTCTTC
clone_size: few; d_call: -; j_call: TRBJ2-6; v_call: TRBV28; cdr3_length: 15; cdr3_aa: CASSFGSSGANVLTF; cdr3_nt: TGTGCCAGCAGTTTTGGATCCTCTGGGGCCAACGTCCTGACTTTC
clone_size: -; d_call: TRBD1; j_call: TRBJ2-1; v_call: TRBV20-1; cdr3_length: 15; cdr3_aa: CSAPGGQPNNNEQFF; cdr3_nt: TGCAGTGCACCTGGGGGACAGCCCAATAACAATGAGCAGTTCTTC
clone_size: few; d_call: TRBD2; j_call: TRBJ2-3; v_call: TRBV10-3; cdr3_length: 14; cdr3_aa: CAIDSAGVRDTQYF; cdr3_nt: TGTGCCATCGATTCAGCGGGGGTTCGAGATACGCAGTATTTT
clone_size: -; d_call: -; j_call: TRBJ2-2; v_call: TRBV2; cdr3_length: 14; cdr3_aa: CANLQRPNTGELFF; cdr3_nt: TGTGCCAACCTCCAGAGGCCGAACACCGGGGAGCTGTTTTTT
clone_size: few; d_call: -; j_call: TRBJ2-7; v_call: TRBV12-3/TRBV12-4; cdr3_length: 14; cdr3_aa: CASSLVTPFDEQYF; cdr3_nt: TGTGCCAGCAGTCTAGTAACTCCGTTCGACGAGCAGTACTTC
clone_size: -; d_call: -; j_call: TRBJ1-5; v_call: TRBV7-8; cdr3_length: 13; cdr3_aa: CASSADRDQPQHF; cdr3_nt: TGTGCCAGCAGCGCCGACAGAGATCAGCCCCAGCATTTT
clone_size: few; d_call: -; j_call: TRBJ1-2; v_call: TRBV28; cdr3_length: 14; cdr3_aa: CASGRGLTKYGYTF; cdr3_nt: TGTGCCAGCGGAAGGGGGTTGACTAAGTATGGCTACACCTTC
clone_size: few; d_call: TRBD1; j_call: TRBJ1-6; v_call: TRBV18; cdr3_length: 17; cdr3_aa: CASSPYDRDHYNSPLHF; cdr3_nt: TGTGCCAGCTCACCTTACGACAGGGATCACTATAATTCACCCCTCCACTTT
clone_size: few; d_call: -; j_call: TRBJ1-6; v_call: TRBV28; cdr3_length: 14; cdr3_aa: CASRQTHRESPLHF; cdr3_nt: TGTGCCAGCAGACAAACTCACCGGGAATCACCCCTCCACTTT
clone_size: many; d_call: TRBD2; j_call: TRBJ2-3; v_call: TRBV9; cdr3_length: 15; cdr3_aa: CASTLAGVPTDTQYF; cdr3_nt: TGTGCCAGCACCTTAGCGGGGGTTCCAACAGATACGCAGTATTTT
clone_size: few; d_call: -; j_call: TRBJ1-5; v_call: TRBV7-2; cdr3_length: 15; cdr3_aa: CASSLGGGGLQPQHF; cdr3_nt: TGTGCCAGCAGCTTAGGAGGCGGGGGCCTTCAGCCCCAGCATTTT
clone_size: -; d_call: TRBD2; j_call: TRBJ2-1; v_call: TRBV7-2; cdr3_length: 16; cdr3_aa: CASRSTSGGTYNEQFF; cdr3_nt: TGTGCCAGCAGGTCGACTAGCGGGGGGACCTACAATGAGCAGTTCTTC
clone_size: -; d_call: -; j_call: TRBJ2-5; v_call: TRBV4-3; cdr3_length: 16; cdr3_aa: CASSQEVGRSQETQYF; cdr3_nt: TGCGCCAGCAGCCAAGAGGTTGGGCGATCCCAAGAGACCCAGTACTTC
clone_size: -; d_call: -; j_call: TRBJ1-1; v_call: TRBV20-1; cdr3_length: 14; cdr3_aa: CSASTGTPNTEAFF; cdr3_nt: TGCAGTGCTAGTACCGGGACTCCGAACACTGAAGCTTTCTTT
clone_size: -; d_call: TRBD1; j_call: TRBJ2-2; v_call: TRBV10-2; cdr3_length: 15; cdr3_aa: CASRTGGFGTGELFF; cdr3_nt: TGCGCCAGTCGGACAGGGGGATTCGGCACCGGGGAGCTGTTTTTT
clone_size: -; d_call: -; j_call: TRBJ1-3; v_call: TRBV6-6; cdr3_length: 17; cdr3_aa: CASSYSARGDSGNTIYF; cdr3_nt: TGTGCCAGCAGTTACTCCGCTCGGGGGGACTCTGGAAACACCATATATTTT
clone_size: -; d_call: -; j_call: TRBJ2-2; v_call: TRBV4-3; cdr3_length: 17; cdr3_aa: CASSQDTDSMNTGELFF; cdr3_nt: TGCGCCAGCAGCCAAGACACAGATTCGATGAACACCGGGGAGCTGTTTTTT
clone_size: -; d_call: -; j_call: TRBJ2-3; v_call: TRBV2; cdr3_length: 13; cdr3_aa: CASRGWGTDTQYF; cdr3_nt: TGTGCCAGCAGGGGCTGGGGCACAGATACGCAGTATTTT
clone_size: -; d_call: -; j_call: TRBJ2-6; v_call: TRBV20-1; cdr3_length: 16; cdr3_aa: CSAAPGRATGANVLTF; cdr3_nt: TGCAGTGCTGCCCCCGGCAGGGCTACTGGGGCCAACGTCCTGACTTTC
clone_size: few; d_call: -; j_call: TRBJ2-1; v_call: TRBV24-1; cdr3_length: 15; cdr3_aa: CATSDPRSLDNEQFF; cdr3_nt: TGTGCCACCAGTGACCCCAGGTCGTTGGACAATGAGCAGTTCTTC
clone_size: -; d_call: TRBD2; j_call: TRBJ2-1; v_call: TRBV28; cdr3_length: 17; cdr3_aa: CASSHPGLAGGGHEQFF; cdr3_nt: TGTGCCAGCAGCCATCCGGGACTAGCGGGAGGGGGGCATGAGCAGTTCTTC
clone_size: few; d_call: -; j_call: TRBJ2-3; v_call: TRBV5-1; cdr3_length: 14; cdr3_aa: CASSRQPSADTQYF; cdr3_nt: TGCGCCAGCAGCCGACAGCCGTCGGCGGATACGCAGTATTTT
clone_size: few; d_call: -; j_call: TRBJ1-6; v_call: TRBV5-1; cdr3_length: 16; cdr3_aa: CASSLTRPSYNSPLHF; cdr3_nt: TGCGCCAGCAGCTTGACCAGGCCTTCCTATAATTCACCCCTCCACTTT
clone_size: few; d_call: -; j_call: TRBJ2-1; v_call: TRBV6-5; cdr3_length: 15; cdr3_aa: CASSLDRGRNYEQFF; cdr3_nt: TGTGCCAGCAGTTTGGATCGGGGCAGAAACTATGAGCAGTTCTTC
clone_size: -; d_call: -; j_call: TRBJ1-6; v_call: TRBV20-1; cdr3_length: 13; cdr3_aa: CSAIRLYNSPLHF; cdr3_nt: TGCAGTGCTATTCGGCTCTATAATTCACCCCTCCACTTT
clone_size: few; d_call: -; j_call: TRBJ2-5; v_call: TRBV4-3; cdr3_length: 16; cdr3_aa: CASSQDPLGGMETQYF; cdr3_nt: TGCGCCAGCAGCCAAGATCCCCTAGGCGGGATGGAGACCCAGTACTTC
clone_size: many; d_call: TRBD2; j_call: TRBJ2-1; v_call: TRBV12-3/TRBV12-4; cdr3_length: 16; cdr3_aa: CASSPTSGSSYNEQFF; cdr3_nt: TGTGCCAGCAGTCCGACTAGCGGTAGCTCCTACAATGAGCAGTTCTTC
clone_size: many; d_call: -; j_call: TRBJ2-5; v_call: TRBV24-1; cdr3_length: 15; cdr3_aa: CATSSPGPKQETQYF; cdr3_nt: TGTGCCACCAGTTCGCCGGGGCCGAAACAAGAGACCCAGTACTTC
clone_size: many; d_call: -; j_call: TRBJ1-2; v_call: TRBV20-1; cdr3_length: 11; cdr3_aa: CSARGGDGYTF; cdr3_nt: TGCAGTGCTAGAGGAGGGGATGGCTACACCTTC
clone_size: few; d_call: TRBD1; j_call: TRBJ2-1; v_call: TRBV24-1; cdr3_length: 17; cdr3_aa: CATSDLQDRGENNEQFF; cdr3_nt: TGTGCCACCAGTGATTTACAGGACAGGGGAGAGAACAATGAGCAGTTCTTC
clone_size: many; d_call: TRBD1; j_call: TRBJ2-3; v_call: TRBV24-1; cdr3_length: 14; cdr3_aa: CATGDRASTDTQYF; cdr3_nt: TGTGCCACCGGGGACAGGGCAAGCACAGATACGCAGTATTTT
clone_size: -; d_call: TRBD1; j_call: TRBJ1-4; v_call: TRBV28; cdr3_length: 13; cdr3_aa: CASSLWTGLKLFF; cdr3_nt: TGTGCCAGCAGCCTTTGGACAGGGTTAAAACTGTTTTTT
clone_size: few; d_call: TRBD1; j_call: TRBJ2-1; v_call: TRBV7-3; cdr3_length: 15; cdr3_aa: CASSARTGGFNEQFF; cdr3_nt: TGTGCCAGCAGCGCCAGGACAGGGGGTTTCAATGAGCAGTTCTTC
clone_size: few; d_call: -; j_call: TRBJ2-2; v_call: TRBV7-2; cdr3_length: 12; cdr3_aa: CASSPDTGELFF; cdr3_nt: TGTGCCAGCAGCCCAGACACCGGGGAGCTGTTTTTT
clone_size: -; d_call: TRBD1; j_call: TRBJ2-3; v_call: TRBV19; cdr3_length: 14; cdr3_aa: CASKAGGNADTQYF; cdr3_nt: TGTGCCAGTAAGGCAGGGGGCAACGCAGATACGCAGTATTTT
clone_size: -; d_call: -; j_call: TRBJ2-2; v_call: TRBV7-9; cdr3_length: 19; cdr3_aa: CASSLWLGSAKRSPGELFF; cdr3_nt: TGTGCCAGCAGCTTATGGTTGGGTTCGGCAAAACGAAGCCCCGGGGAGCTGTTTTTT
clone_size: few; d_call: TRBD1; j_call: TRBJ1-6; v_call: TRBV28; cdr3_length: 16; cdr3_aa: CASSRGTGDHNSPLHF; cdr3_nt: TGTGCCAGCAGTCGAGGTACAGGGGATCATAATTCACCCCTCCACTTT
clone_size: few; d_call: TRBD2; j_call: TRBJ2-3; v_call: TRBV6-6; cdr3_length: 15; cdr3_aa: CASRIAGVGPDTQYF; cdr3_nt: TGTGCCAGCAGGATAGCGGGAGTCGGACCAGATACGCAGTATTTT
clone_size: few; d_call: -; j_call: TRBJ2-2; v_call: TRBV20-1; cdr3_length: 14; cdr3_aa: CSARDVRTTGELFF; cdr3_nt: TGCAGTGCTAGAGATGTCCGAACCACCGGGGAGCTGTTTTTT
clone_size: -; d_call: -; j_call: TRBJ2-7; v_call: TRBV12-3/TRBV12-4; cdr3_length: 14; cdr3_aa: CASSLSKGVGEQYF; cdr3_nt: TGTGCCAGCAGTTTGAGCAAGGGGGTAGGGGAGCAGTACTTC
clone_size: many; d_call: TRBD1; j_call: TRBJ1-5; v_call: TRBV6-2/TRBV6-3; cdr3_length: 14; cdr3_aa: CASSGTGGNQPQHF; cdr3_nt: TGTGCCAGCAGCGGGACAGGGGGTAATCAGCCCCAGCATTTT
clone_size: -; d_call: -; j_call: TRBJ1-1; v_call: TRBV24-1; cdr3_length: 13; cdr3_aa: CATSDTGYTEAFF; cdr3_nt: TGTGCCACCAGTGATACAGGCTACACTGAAGCTTTCTTT
clone_size: -; d_call: TRBD1; j_call: TRBJ2-1; v_call: TRBV24-1; cdr3_length: 16; cdr3_aa: CATSDLSRQGKNEQFF; cdr3_nt: TGTGCCACCAGTGATTTGTCCCGACAGGGGAAGAATGAGCAGTTCTTC
clone_size: -; d_call: TRBD1; j_call: TRBJ2-2; v_call: TRBV15; cdr3_length: 16; cdr3_aa: CATSLSGTGGPGELFF; cdr3_nt: TGTGCCACCAGCCTAAGCGGGACAGGGGGCCCCGGGGAGCTGTTTTTT
clone_size: -; d_call: -; j_call: TRBJ1-1; v_call: TRBV20-1; cdr3_length: 12; cdr3_aa: CSAPKPNTEAFF; cdr3_nt: TGCAGTGCTCCGAAGCCGAACACTGAAGCTTTCTTT